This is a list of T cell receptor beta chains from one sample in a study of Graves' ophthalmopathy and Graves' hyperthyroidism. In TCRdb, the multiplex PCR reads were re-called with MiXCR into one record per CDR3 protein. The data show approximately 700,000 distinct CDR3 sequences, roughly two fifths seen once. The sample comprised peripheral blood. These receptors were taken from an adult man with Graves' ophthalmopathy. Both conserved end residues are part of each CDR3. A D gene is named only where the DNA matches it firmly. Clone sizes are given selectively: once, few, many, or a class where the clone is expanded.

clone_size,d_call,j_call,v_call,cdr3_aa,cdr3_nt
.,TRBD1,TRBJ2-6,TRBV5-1,CASSSRDRDSGANVLTF,TGCGCCAGCAGCTCCCGGGACAGGGACTCTGGGGCCAACGTCCTGACTTTC
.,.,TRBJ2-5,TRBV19,CASSIAAADQETQYF,TGTGCCAGTAGTATAGCGGCAGCAGACCAAGAGACCCAGTACTTC
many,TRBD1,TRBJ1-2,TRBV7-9,CASSLTGTGNGGYTF,TGTGCCAGTAGCCTCACCGGGACAGGGAATGGGGGCTACACCTTC
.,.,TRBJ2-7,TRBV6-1,CASSDYSEYEQYF,TGTGCCAGCAGTGATTACTCGGAGTACGAGCAGTACTTC
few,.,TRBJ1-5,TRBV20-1,CSARDATVNQPQHF,TGCAGTGCTAGAGATGCGACAGTTAATCAGCCCCAGCATTTT
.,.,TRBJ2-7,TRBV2,CTSRSGRTYEQYF,TGTACCAGCAGGTCAGGGAGAACCTACGAGCAGTACTTC
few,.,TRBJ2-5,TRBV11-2,CASSLRVDGETQYF,TGTGCCAGCAGCTTGAGGGTTGATGGCGAGACCCAGTACTTC
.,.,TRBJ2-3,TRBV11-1,CASSSLTSDTQYF,TGTGCCAGCAGCTCCCTCACATCCGATACGCAGTATTTT
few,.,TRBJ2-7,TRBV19,CASRFQGGEQYF,TGTGCCAGTAGATTCCAGGGAGGTGAGCAGTACTTC
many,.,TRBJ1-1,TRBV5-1,CASSLSPSAGANTEAFF,TGCGCCAGCAGCTTGTCACCCTCGGCAGGGGCGAACACTGAAGCTTTCTTT
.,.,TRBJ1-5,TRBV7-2,CASSGVTGNQPQHF,TGTGCCAGCAGCGGGGTCACGGGCAATCAGCCCCAGCATTTT
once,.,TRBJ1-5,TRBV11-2,CASSRGLVQPQHF,TGTGCCAGCAGTCGAGGGTTGGTTCAGCCCCAGCATTTT
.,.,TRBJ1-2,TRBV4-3,CASSQEADMGGYTF,TGCGCCAGCAGCCAAGAGGCGGACATGGGAGGCTACACCTTC
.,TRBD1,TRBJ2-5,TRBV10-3,CAISATGLGETQYF,TGTGCCATCAGTGCGACAGGGCTTGGGGAGACCCAGTACTTC
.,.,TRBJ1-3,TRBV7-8,CASSLWVPEGNTIYF,TGTGCCAGCAGCTTATGGGTACCAGAAGGAAACACCATATATTTT
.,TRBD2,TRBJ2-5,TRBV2,CASSEETSGGFSQETQYF,TGTGCCAGCAGTGAAGAGACTAGCGGGGGGTTCAGCCAAGAGACCCAGTACTTC
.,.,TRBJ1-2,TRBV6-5,CASSYTQGRGGYTF,TGTGCCAGCAGTTACACTCAGGGCCGGGGTGGCTACACCTTC
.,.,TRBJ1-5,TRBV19,CASSPSERSNQPQHF,TGTGCCAGCTCACCCTCAGAGAGGAGCAATCAGCCCCAGCATTTT
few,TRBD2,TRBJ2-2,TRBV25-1,CASRLAGAGELFF,TGCGCCAGCAGACTAGCGGGAGCCGGGGAGCTGTTTTTT